The 27 T cell receptor beta chains in this list originate from one sample, sequenced in a study of T cells in women clearing cervical HPV infection. Profiled with immunoSEQ multiplex PCR; TCRdb holds only in-frame clones, not every one. The table for this sample gives roughly 13,000 clones. The sequenced sample consisted of blood buffy coat. Receptors originate from a woman aged 18 to 75 with a cervical HPV16 infection that either progressed to CIN3+ or cleared (not recorded which).

In regard to this clone: The read stops 3 residues short of the end of the CDR3; the missing end is completed from the germline J gene. J is TRBJ2-1 and V is TRBV20-1; D not resolved. The CDR3 is 16 residues long. Trimming removed 3 bases at V and 0 bases at J, with 15 bases between. The germline V gene encodes CDR1 DFQATT and CDR2 SNEGSKA (reference sequence). The sequenced part of the CDR3 DNA is TGCAGTGCTAGGCCCCCCTCCAGTCTCTCCTACAATGAG. Translated, it gives CSARPPSSLSYNE. The whole CDR3 protein is CSARPPSSLSYNEQFF.

Frequency places this clone as medium-sized (0.01 to 0.1%). The read terminates 3 residues ahead of where the CDR3 ends, so the germline J gene completes it. The chain joins TRBV6-1 to TRBJ1-4; no clear D. In germline, CDR1 is MNHNS, CDR2 SASEGT. There are 14 residues in the CDR3. V was trimmed by 3 bases and J by 4 bases, leaving 9 bases between them. CDR3 protein: CASSDRGFNEKLFF. The DNA read from the CDR3 is TGTGCCAGCAGTGACCGGGGATTTAATGAAAAA.

Details on this clone: At one end the junction does not follow the germline gene, possibly because of a read error. With the read ending 3 residues before the CDR3 end, the germline J gene is used to fill in that end. The chain links TRBV7-2 to TRBJ1-1; D may be TRBD1 (5 bases). Germline V gives CDR1 SGHTA, CDR2 FQGNSA. This CDR3 is built from 13 residues. The CDR3 sequence: CAGSSKGDTEAFF. The DNA read from the CDR3 is TGTGCCGGCAGCTCCAAAGGGGACACTGAA.

About this clone: Read coverage stops 3 residues before the CDR3 terminus; the germline J gene supplies the remainder. This chain links TRBV19 with TRBJ1-2, with 9 bases that match TRBD1. CDR1 and CDR2 from the germline V gene are LNHDA and SQIVND (reference sequence). CDR3 size: 14 residues. CDR3 DNA, as far as it was read: TGTGCCAGTAGCCCGGGACAGGGAACCTACGAC. Amino acid sequence: CASSPGQGTYD. The full CDR3 protein reads CASSPGQGTYDYTF.

Details on this clone: The DNA ends 3 residues before the CDR3 does, and the rest of the CDR3 is filled in from the germline J gene. The chain has TRBV11-3 and TRBJ2-5; 12 nucleotides line up with TRBD2. The germline CDR1 and CDR2 sequences are SGHNT and YENEEA. V lost 3 bases to trimming and J lost 5 bases; unmatched junction nucleotides: 4. This CDR3 region has 15 residues. The covered CDR3 bases are TGTGCCAGCAGCTTGTCCGGGACTAGCGGGGAGACC. It specifies CASSLSGTSGET. In full, the CDR3 reads CASSLSGTSGETQYF. Based on the CDR3 plus reference TRBV11-3 and TRBJ2-5, the full variable domain is EAGVVQSPRYKIIEKKQPVAFWCNPISGHNTLYWYLQNLGQGPELLIRYENEEAVDDSQLPKDRFSAERLKGVDSTLKIQPAELGDSAVYLCASSLSGTSGETQYFGPGTRLLVL.

As for this clone: The read stops 3 residues short of the end of the CDR3; the missing end is completed from the germline J gene. The chain recombines TRBV7-9 with TRBJ2-3, with 8 bases matching TRBD1. There are 14 residues in the CDR3. CDR1 is SEHNR and CDR2 is FQNEAQ in the germline V gene (reference sequence). The CDR3 loop is CASSFQGAQETQYF. The CDR3 bases that were read are TGTGCCAGCAGCTTTCAGGGGGCCCAAGAGACG.

Turning to this clone: The read ends 3 residues before the CDR3 terminus; that terminus is restored from the germline J gene. The rearrangement uses TRBV7-3 and TRBJ2-7, with a tentative D call TRBD2 (5 bases). This CDR3 region has 13 residues. Germline CDR1 SGHTA, CDR2 FQGTGA. V dropped 1 base and J dropped 4 bases, with 8 bases sitting between them. Partial CDR3 DNA: TGTGCCAGCAGCTTAAGTCCGGGGTACGAG. Translating it yields CASSLSPGYE. The complete CDR3 protein is CASSLSPGYEQYF.

The chain's CDR3 is CASSTGRGGELFF. The CDR3 bases that were read are TGTGCCAGTAGTACAGGGAGGGGCGGGGAG. The chain employs TRBV19 and TRBJ2-2; 7 bases align to TRBD2. The sequenced fragment ends 3 residues before the CDR3 boundary, so the rest is inferred from the germline J gene. There are 13 residues in the CDR3. V shed 4 bases, J shed 7 bases, and the junction held 3 bases outside the gene matches. Germline CDR1 LNHDA, CDR2 SQIVND (reference sequence).

Concerning this clone: The sequenced fragment ends 3 residues before the CDR3 boundary, so the rest is inferred from the germline J gene. This chain uses TRBV12-3 or TRBV12-4 with TRBJ1-6, with 11 bases matching TRBD1. Losses at the gene ends were 5 bases for V and 10 bases for J; bases not matched to a gene: 10. The length of the CDR3 is 16 residues. The CDR3 region is CASSPNSGTGGSPLHF. The CDR3 bases that were read are TGTGCCAGCAGTCCTAATTCCGGGACAGGGGGATCACCC.

CDR3 DNA (partial): TGTGCCAGCAGCTTTGAGACAGGGGGCACTGAA. This sequence encodes CASSFETGGTE. The CDR3 as a whole reads CASSFETGGTEAFF. This chain uses TRBV7-9 with TRBJ1-1, with TRBD1 identical over 9 bases. The sequence runs out 3 residues before the end of the CDR3; the remainder is reconstructed from the germline J gene. Trimming cost V 3 bases and J 4 bases; bases outside gene matches: 3. The CDR3 is made up of 14 amino acids. The germline CDR1 and CDR2 sequences are SEHNR and FQNEAQ (reference sequence).

As regards this clone: The read falls 3 residues short of the CDR3 end, and the missing part is taken from the germline J gene. This sequence joins TRBV5-4 and TRBJ2-7; 7 nucleotides align to TRBD1. The CDR3 length is 14 residues. Germline values: CDR1 SGHNT, CDR2 YYREEE (reference sequence). The V segment lost 3 bases and the J segment 2 bases; nucleotides outside the gene matches: 5. CDR3 in amino acids: CASSSRGRPYEQYF. CDR3 DNA, as far as it was read: TGTGCCAGCAGCTCCAGGGGGAGACCCTACGAG.

Notes on this clone: The read ends 3 residues shy of where the CDR3 ends; the end is completed using the germline J gene. The genes are TRBV29-1 and TRBJ2-7; 10 nucleotides agree with TRBD1. Trimming cost V 7 bases and J 1 base; bases outside gene matches: 4. The length of the CDR3 is 13 residues. In germline, CDR1 is SQVTM, CDR2 ANQGSEA. The CDR3 DNA, read in part, is TGCAGCGGGACAGGGGGAGGATCCTACGAG. As protein: CSGTGGGSYE. The entire CDR3 protein reads CSGTGGGSYEQYF.

Points on this clone: The missing CDR3 end, 3 residues past where the read stops, is filled in from the germline J gene. V and J are TRBV5-1 and TRBJ1-4; 10 bases align to TRBD1. Per the germline V gene, CDR1 is SGHRS and CDR2 is YFSETQ. The CDR3 extends over 15 amino acids. Trimming at V came to 4 bases and at J to 4 bases, leaving 4 bases not matched to a gene. CDR3: CASSRGQGVNEKLFF. The CDR3 bases that were read are TGCGCCAGCAGCCGAGGACAGGGGGTTAATGAAAAA.

This clone is called medium-sized based on its frequency. Read sequence stops 3 residues before the CDR3 end, and the germline J gene provides the missing end. V gene TRBV7-8 combines with J gene TRBJ2-2; 8 bases match TRBD1. V lost 8 bases and J lost 5; bases outside the gene matches: 10. Germline CDR1 SGHVS, CDR2 FQNEAQ. The CDR3 loop spans 15 amino acids. CDR3 sequence: CASRLTGQVTGELFF. Partial CDR3 DNA: TGTGCCAGCCGCCTTACGGGACAGGTGACCGGGGAG. The full variable domain, in which reference TRBV7-8 and TRBJ2-2 provide the parts outside the CDR3, is GAGVSQSPRYKVAKRGQDVALRCDPISGHVSLFWYQQALGQGPEFLTYFQNEAQLDKSGLPSDRFFAERPEGSVSTLKIQRTQQEDSAVYLCASRLTGQVTGELFFGEGSRLTVL.

CDR3 bases read: TGCAGCGTTCTATCCGCCTTGCCCTACAATGAG. The encoded protein is CSVLSALPYNE. The CDR3, in full, reads CSVLSALPYNEQFF. V gene TRBV29-1 combines with J gene TRBJ2-1; no firm D call. The CDR3 extends 3 residues past the end of the read, so its final part is completed from the germline J gene. The CDR3 spans 14 residues. V dropped 5 bases and J dropped 2 bases, with 13 bases sitting between them. Germline V gene data show CDR1 as SQVTM and CDR2 as ANQGSEA.

Details on this clone: The read ends 3 residues before the CDR3 terminus; that terminus is restored from the germline J gene. The V and J genes are TRBV12-3 or TRBV12-4 and TRBJ2-2; D is perhaps TRBD1 (6 bases). Trimming removed 3 bases from V and 3 bases from J, with 11 bases in between. This CDR3 spans 15 amino acids. The part of the CDR3 DNA that was read is TGTGCCAGCAGTTTCCGGGCAGGGGACACCGGGGAG. It encodes CASSFRAGDTGE. In full, the CDR3 is CASSFRAGDTGELFF.

In the case of this clone: The CDR3 end lies 3 residues beyond the end of the read and is filled in from the germline J gene. The chain has TRBV12-3 or TRBV12-4 and TRBJ1-5; TRBD1 is a possible D gene (6 bases). The V end lost 6 bases, the J end lost 6 bases, and 18 bases lay between the germline ends. The CDR3 has 15 residues. CDR3 residues: CASRVQGYVGQPQHF. The CDR3 bases that were read are TGTGCCAGCAGGGTACAGGGTTATGTAGGTCAGCCC.

About this clone itself: The DNA ends 3 residues before the CDR3 does, and the rest of the CDR3 is filled in from the germline J gene. The chain combines TRBV5-6 with TRBJ1-4; weak D call: TRBD1 (5 bases). Germline V gene data show CDR1 as SGHDT and CDR2 as YYEEEE. The CDR3 sequence is 15 residues long. The CDR3 sequence is CASSPVGTGMSKLFF. The covered CDR3 bases are TGTGCCAGCAGCCCAGTGGGAACAGGAATGAGCAAA.

As regards this clone: The read gets to within 3 residues of the CDR3 end, and the germline J gene fills in the rest. V and J are TRBV29-1 and TRBJ1-1; 8 bases match TRBD1. The CDR3 has 16 amino acids. V was pared by 4 bases and J by 0 bases, with 10 bases of the junction left unmatched. CDR1 and CDR2 from the germline V gene are SQVTM and ANQGSEA. The covered CDR3 bases are TGCAGCGTTGCCAGACAGGGGTGGACCATGAACACTGAA. Translated: CSVARQGWTMNTE. The entire CDR3 reads CSVARQGWTMNTEAFF.

As to this clone: The read finishes 3 residues shy of the CDR3 end, and the germline J gene is used to complete it. This sequence joins TRBV20-1 and TRBJ2-5; 8 bases match TRBD1. The V gene's germline CDR1 is DFQATT and CDR2 SNEGSKA (reference sequence). The CDR3 has 14 amino acids. The CDR3 sequence is CSAPRQGITDTQYF. The sequenced part of the CDR3 DNA is TGCAGTGCCCCTAGACAGGGGATCACAGATACC.

Turning to this clone: With the read ending 3 residues before the CDR3 end, the germline J gene is used to fill in that end. The J gene is TRBJ2-7, the V gene TRBV7-9; tentatively, D is TRBD1 (6 bases). Germline V gene lookup returns CDR1 SEHNR and CDR2 FQNEAQ (reference sequence). This CDR3 has 13 amino acids. V was shortened by 5 bases and J by 6 bases, with 14 bases between the two germline ends. CDR3 protein: CASSPAQGGEQYF. The DNA read from the CDR3 is TGTGCCAGCAGCCCCGCACAGGGCGGCGAG.

By frequency, this clone is medium-sized. The read comes to an end 3 residues before the CDR3 does, leaving the germline J gene to fill in the end. This chain joins TRBV7-2 and TRBJ2-5, with 9 bases identical to TRBD2. The CDR3 has 15 amino acids. The trim removed 6 bases at V and 2 bases at J, leaving 7 bases unmatched. The germline V gene encodes CDR1 SGHTA and CDR2 FQGNSA. CDR3 sequence: CASRATSGFQETQYF. Partial CDR3 DNA: TGTGCCAGCAGAGCTACTAGCGGGTTTCAAGAGACC.

Concerning this clone: Sequencing ends 3 residues short of the CDR3 end; the germline J gene provides the rest. The chain links TRBV6-1 to TRBJ1-5, with TRBD1 matching over 8 bases. Germline-derived CDR1 and CDR2 are MNHNS and SASEGT. Trimming removed 1 base from V and 5 bases from J; junction bases left unmatched: 7. The CDR3 contains 16 residues. The CDR3 sequence: CASSEVWTGLDQPQHF. Incomplete CDR3 DNA: TGTGCCAGCAGTGAAGTCTGGACAGGGTTGGATCAGCCC.

Remarks on this clone: The read ends 3 residues early relative to the CDR3; the germline J gene fills the gap. The genes are TRBV4-1 and TRBJ2-7; 7 positions match TRBD1. This CDR3 comprises 13 residues. Germline CDR1 and CDR2: MGHRA and YSYEKL. Losses at the gene ends were 4 bases for V and 2 bases for J; bases not matched to a gene: 2. The CDR3 protein is CASSPGQAYEQYF. The sequenced CDR3 bases are TGCGCCAGCAGCCCCGGACAGGCCTACGAG.

Concerning this clone: Read sequence stops 3 residues before the CDR3 end, and the germline J gene provides the missing end. The chain has TRBV19 and TRBJ2-2; a weak D match, TRBD1 (5 bases). The CDR3 loop spans 17 amino acids. Germline V gene lookup returns CDR1 LNHDA and CDR2 SQIVND (reference sequence). CDR3 in amino acids: CASSIDPDSSGANVLFF. The DNA read from the CDR3 is TGTGCCAGTAGTATAGATCCTGACAGCTCTGGAGCCAACGTG.

The CDR3 spells CAWSKNQGADGQYF. The CDR3 bases that were read are TGTGCCTGGAGTAAAAATCAGGGGGCCGATGGT. The rearrangement joins TRBV30 to TRBJ2-4; 8 bases are shared with TRBD1. From the germline J gene comes the end of the CDR3, since the read stops 3 residues before it. CDR1 and CDR2 (germline): GTSNPN, SVGIG (reference sequence). This CDR3 has 14 amino acids.

In regard to this clone: The read terminates 3 residues before the CDR3 end, so the remaining end is supplied by the germline J gene. In the same sample, other DNA sequences code for this CDR3. The chain recombines TRBV6-2 or TRBV6-3 with TRBJ1-2; TRBD1 agrees at 7 bases. Germline V gene data show CDR1 as MNHEY and CDR2 as SVGEGT. This CDR3 is 14 amino acids long. The CDR3 here is CASSRTGAREGYTF. The DNA read from the CDR3 is TGTGCCAGCAGTCGTACAGGGGCTCGGGAAGGC.